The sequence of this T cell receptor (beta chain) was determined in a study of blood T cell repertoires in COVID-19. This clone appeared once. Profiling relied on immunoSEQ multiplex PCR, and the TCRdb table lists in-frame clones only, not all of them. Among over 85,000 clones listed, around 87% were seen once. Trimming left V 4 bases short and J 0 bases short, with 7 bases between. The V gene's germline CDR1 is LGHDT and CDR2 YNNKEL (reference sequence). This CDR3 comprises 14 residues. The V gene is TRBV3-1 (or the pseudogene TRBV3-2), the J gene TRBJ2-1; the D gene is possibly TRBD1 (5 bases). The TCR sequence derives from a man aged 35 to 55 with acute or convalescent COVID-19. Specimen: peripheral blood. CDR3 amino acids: CASSPRGSYNEQFF. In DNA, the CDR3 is TGTGCCAGCAGCCCAAGGGGCTCCTACAATGAGCAGTTCTTC.